Following are 17 T cell receptor beta chains from one sample sequenced in a study of CD8+CD57+ T cells in acquired aplastic anemia. The use of genomic DNA as template underpinned the TCR beta VDJ and CDR3 profiling. TCRdb processed the reads anew with MiXCR; each CDR3 protein has one entry. The sample holds approximately 300,000 distinct CDR3 sequences, approximately 57% seen once. The authors sequenced patients whose flow cytometry had shown CD8+CD57+ cell expansion. Sequencing was carried out using sorted CD4+, CD8+, or CD8+CD57+ T cells (not recorded which) from PBMCs. Receptor source: a human donor with aplastic anemia.

The V gene is TRBV20-1, the J gene TRBJ2-7; a weak D match, TRBD2 (5 bases). V lost 6 bases and J lost 3, with 12 bases in between. This CDR3 contains 12 residues. In germline, CDR1 is DFQATT, CDR2 SNEGSKA (reference sequence). CDR3 residues: CSANPGDYEQYF. In DNA, the CDR3 is TGCAGTGCGAATCCCGGGGACTACGAGCAGTACTTC.

Note on this clonotype: A much larger clone differs by one base, so this may be a read error. V is TRBV14 and J is TRBJ2-2; D is possibly TRBD2 (6 bases). The germline V gene encodes CDR1 SGHDN and CDR2 FVKESK. The length of the CDR3 is 17 residues. V was shortened by 4 bases and J by 0 bases, with 15 bases between the two germline ends. The CDR3 region is CASSLLGGAANTGELFF. CDR3 coding DNA: TGTGCCAGCAGCCTCCTAGGAGGGGCAGCGAACACCGGGGAGCTGTTTTTT.

The chain has TRBV2 and TRBJ2-7; D is possibly TRBD1 or TRBD2 (5 bases each). The CDR3 totals 12 residues. V dropped 5 bases and J dropped 5 bases, with 10 bases sitting between them. Germline CDR1 is SNHLY and CDR2 is FYNNEI. The CDR3 DNA is TGTGCCAGCAGTCCTTGGGGACACGAGCAGTACTTC. Protein: CASSPWGHEQYF.

J is TRBJ2-1 and V is TRBV5-1; 7 nucleotides match TRBD1. In germline, CDR1 is SGHRS, CDR2 YFSETQ. Trimming cost V 5 bases and J 7 bases; bases outside gene matches: 9. The CDR3 runs 14 residues. For the CDR3, the DNA is TGCGCCAGCAGGCTGAGGGGGCGGCTGAATGAGCAGTTCTTC. Translated: CASRLRGRLNEQFF.

The chain links TRBV10-2 to TRBJ2-1; a weak D match, TRBD2 (5 bases). Trimming cost V 6 bases and J 0 bases, with 6 bases left between them. The germline V gene has CDR1 WSHSY and CDR2 SAAADI. There are 13 residues in the CDR3. The CDR3: CASRAGSYNEQFF. Written as DNA, the CDR3 is TGCGCCAGCAGGGCGGGCTCCTACAATGAGCAGTTCTTC.

The chain has TRBV19 and TRBJ1-5, with D hard to call. The CDR3 totals 13 residues. Germline assignment: CDR1 LNHDA and CDR2 SQIVND (reference sequence). The V end was cut by 3 bases, the J end by 7 bases, with 10 bases between. The CDR3 loop reads CASSISGGQPQHF. CDR3 coding DNA: TGTGCCAGTAGTATTTCGGGAGGCCAGCCCCAGCATTTT.

Comments on this clonotype: The CDR3 carries no conserved terminal phenylalanine or tryptophan, so it likely arises from a read error. The limits of the CDR3 on the DNA are not certain, so only TCRdb's listed CDR3 is given. V gene TRBV2 combines with J gene TRBJ2-6. Including both end residues, the CDR3 is 8 amino acids long. CDR1 is SNHLY, CDR2 FYNNEI, per germline. CDR3 region: CASSQSYT.

In its sample, this clonotype was seen once. The rearrangement joins TRBV4-1 to TRBJ2-7; D might be TRBD2 (6 bases). The CDR3 runs to 15 residues. With 1 base removed from V and 2 bases from J, the gap between germline ends came to 12 bases. Germline V gene sequence: CDR1 MGHRA, CDR2 YSYEKL. The chain's CDR3 is CASSQANGGAYEQYF. The CDR3 DNA follows: TGCGCCAGCAGCCAAGCTAACGGCGGGGCCTACGAGCAGTACTTC.

Comments on this clonotype: A clone one base away is much larger, so this may be a read error. The rearrangement links TRBV18 to TRBJ2-7; D remains unclear. V shed 3 bases and J shed 3 bases, with 12 bases lying between them. CDR1 and CDR2 from the germline V gene are KGHSH and LQKENI. The length of the CDR3 is 14 residues. CDR3 loop: CASSPSVFRYEQYF. The DNA of the CDR3 is TGTGCCAGCTCACCGTCGGTCTTTCGCTACGAGCAGTACTTC.

This clonotype was recorded many times. A read error is possible here, since a much larger clone lies one base away. V is TRBV5-8 and J is TRBJ2-7; D perhaps matches TRBD1 (5 bases). The CDR3 has 13 amino acids. CDR1 SGHTS and CDR2 YDEGEE come from the germline V gene. This CDR3 is CASALRQGYGQYF. The CDR3 DNA reads TGTGCCAGTGCCCTACGGCAGGGTTACGGGCAGTACTTC.

This clonotype has ten or more counts. The V and J genes are TRBV5-1 and TRBJ1-5; 7 nucleotides match TRBD1. The V segment lost 0 bases and the J segment 4 bases; nucleotides outside the gene matches: 4. There are 15 residues in the CDR3. Germline V gene data show CDR1 as SGHRS and CDR2 as YFSETQ. The CDR3 nucleotides read TGCGCCAGCAGCTTGGGTGTACAGGGGAATCAGCCCCAGCATTTT. Its translation: CASSLGVQGNQPQHF. Filled out from reference TRBV5-1 and TRBJ1-5, the complete variable domain reads KAGVTQTPRYLIKTRGQQVTLSCSPISGHRSVSWYQQTPGQGLQFLFEYFSETQRNKGNFPGRFSGRQFSNSRSEMNVSTLELGDSALYLCASSLGVQGNQPQHFGDGTRLSIL.

The chain joins TRBV20-1 to TRBJ2-3, with 7 bases lining up with TRBD2. CDR3 length: 14 amino acids. Trimming took 1 base from V and 3 from J; bases not matched to a gene: 4. CDR1 DFQATT and CDR2 SNEGSKA come from the germline V gene (reference sequence). For the CDR3, the DNA is TGCAGTGCTAGAGTCTCCGGGGGGACAGATACGCAGTATTTT. It translates to CSARVSGGTDTQYF.

This clonotype has just a few counts. The CDR3 nucleotides are TGCGCCAGCTGCTACCTGGACCTGAACACTGAAGCTTTCTTT. It encodes CASCYLDLNTEAFF. The V and J genes are TRBV5-1 and TRBJ1-1; D gene uncertain. Germline V CDR1 and CDR2: SGHRS, YFSETQ. This CDR3 has 14 amino acids. With 7 bases removed from V and 0 bases from J, the gap between germline ends came to 13 bases.

This clonotype was detected a few times. The chain links TRBV7-9 to TRBJ1-2; D perhaps matches TRBD1 (6 bases). The CDR3 length is 14 residues. With 6 bases removed from V and 5 bases from J, the gap between germline ends came to 16 bases. Germline assignment: CDR1 SEHNR and CDR2 FQNEAQ (reference sequence). The CDR3 spells CASSSGAGQYGYTF. The CDR3 nucleotides are TGTGCCAGCAGTTCAGGGGCAGGGCAATATGGCTACACCTTC.

The CDR3 DNA reads TGTGCCAGCAGCGGAGGGGACAGGGGGCGCGGTCGGTACTTC. Its protein is CASSGGDRGRGRYF. This chain links TRBV7-2 with TRBJ2-7; 12 bases align to TRBD1. In germline, CDR1 is SGHTA, CDR2 FQGNSA. This CDR3 region has 14 residues. Unmatched junction bases numbered 11, after V lost 5 bases and J lost 12 bases.

J is TRBJ2-1 and V is TRBV20-1, with D possibly being TRBD2 (5 bases). This CDR3 comprises 12 residues. V shed 6 bases and J shed 6 bases, with 12 bases lying between them. Per germline, CDR1 DFQATT and CDR2 SNEGSKA (reference sequence). The chain's CDR3 is CSAYRTGNEQFF. The CDR3 coding sequence is TGCAGTGCCTATCGGACTGGCAATGAGCAGTTCTTC.

The chain uses TRBV10-3 and TRBJ2-1, with 10 nucleotides matching TRBD2. Germline CDR1 is ENHRY and CDR2 is SYGVKD. The CDR3 runs to 17 residues. Trimming at V came to 2 bases and at J to 4 bases, leaving 8 bases not matched to a gene. CDR3 protein: CAISERAGGLGYNEQFF. The CDR3 nucleotides read TGTGCCATCAGTGAGCGAGCGGGGGGGTTAGGATACAATGAGCAGTTCTTC.